These T cell receptor beta chains were read from a single sample in a study of CD4+ T cells in melanoma. Generated by immunoSEQ multiplex PCR, the TCRdb table keeps only in-frame clones and is missing some. The sample includes about 6,500 clones, roughly half of them seen just once. The sample comprised cells from a culture (not recorded whether cultured in vitro). The receptors shown here come from a human donor with melanoma. CDR3s include the opening cysteine and the closing phenylalanine or tryptophan. Each record gives: D gene, V gene, clone size, J gene, CDR3 DNA, CDR3 protein. The D gene is left open where the match is weak. The listing skips clone size in some rows; elsewhere it reads once, few, many or a size class.

TRBD1	TRBV7-2	-	TRBJ1-2	TGTGCCAGCAGCTTACGGGACAGGGGAGGGTATGGCTACACCTTC	CASSLRDRGGYGYTF
TRBD1	TRBV29-1	-	TRBJ2-7	TGCAGCGTTGAAGGACAGGGATACGAGCAGTACTTC	CSVEGQGYEQYF
-	TRBV5-1	few	TRBJ2-1	TGCGCCAGCTCCCTGCAACATCATGGGGATGAGCAGTTCTTC	CASSLQHHGDEQFF
-	TRBV11-2	-	TRBJ1-4	TGTGCCAGCGGGGGGTGGATCGCATCTAATGAAAAACTGTTTTTT	CASGGWIASNEKLFF
-	TRBV5-4	-	TRBJ2-5	TGTGCCAGCAGCTTGTCCACGGGGGAAGAGACCCAGTACTTC	CASSLSTGEETQYF
-	TRBV2	few	TRBJ1-6	TGTGCCAGCAGCGTTGTGAGCTCCTATAATTCACCCCTCCACTTT	CASSVVSSYNSPLHF
-	TRBV30	-	TRBJ1-6	TGTGCCTGGAGTGACGGACAGTCCTATAATTCACCCCTCCACTTT	CAWSDGQSYNSPLHF
TRBD2	TRBV4-1	-	TRBJ2-7	TGCGCCAGCAGCCAAGAAAGCGGGGGAACCACCTACGAGCAGTACTTC	CASSQESGGTTYEQYF
TRBD2	TRBV6-1	-	TRBJ2-7	TGTGCCAGCAGTGTGACCGGGACTAGCTTCTACGAGCAGTACTTC	CASSVTGTSFYEQYF
-	TRBV11-2	-	TRBJ1-2	TGTGCCAGCAGCTTCACCCTCGGGAGGACTAACTATGGCTACACCTTC	CASSFTLGRTNYGYTF
TRBD2	TRBV5-4	-	TRBJ2-7	TGTGCCAGCAGCGCAAAAACCGGGGGGGGCGAGCAGTACTTC	CASSAKTGGGEQYF
-	TRBV14	-	TRBJ2-2	TGTGCCAGCAGCCTGGTGAACACCGGGGAGCTGTTTTTT	CASSLVNTGELFF
-	TRBV5-6	-	TRBJ1-2	TGTGCCAGCAGCCGGACACACGAGACTAACTATGGCTACACCTTC	CASSRTHETNYGYTF
-	TRBV20-1	-	TRBJ2-7	TGCAGTGCTAGGAACCCCAACGAGCAGTACTTC	CSARNPNEQYF
TRBD1	TRBV11-2	-	TRBJ1-6	TGTGCCAGCAGCTGGCAGGGGGTCGGTACTTCACCCCTCCACTTT	CASSWQGVGTSPLHF
-	TRBV19	-	TRBJ1-2	TGTGCCAGTAGTAAAGACAGGCCGGGGAACTATGGCTACACCTTC	CASSKDRPGNYGYTF
-	TRBV5-4	-	TRBJ1-1	TGTGCCAGCAGCTTGGTGGATTTGGAGGGGATGAGGGCTGAAGCTTTCTTT	CASSLVDLEGMRAEAFF
-	TRBV29-1	-	TRBJ1-1	TGCAGCGTTGGGGAGGGCCTGAACACTGAAGCTTTCTTT	CSVGEGLNTEAFF
-	TRBV10-2	few	TRBJ2-7	TGCGCCAGTCAGAATGCCGGCTCGGCCTACGAGCAGTACTTC	CASQNAGSAYEQYF
-	TRBV18	few	TRBJ1-4	TGTGCCAGCTCACCGGGATTGGGCGCAACTAATGAAAAACTGTTTTTT	CASSPGLGATNEKLFF
-	TRBV2	few	TRBJ2-5	TGTGCCAGCAGCTCTATAAACCAAGAGACCCAGTACTTC	CASSSINQETQYF
-	TRBV12-5	-	TRBJ2-7	TGTGCTAGTGGTCAGGGACGGGGCTACGAGCAGTACTTC	CASGQGRGYEQYF
-	TRBV20-1	-	TRBJ1-1	TGCAGTGCTACGCAGATCACTGAAGCTTTCTTT	CSATQITEAFF
-	TRBV4-2	few	TRBJ2-4	TGTGCCAGCAGCCATAATTCCGGCTTACCGGGACCTCGGAACATTCAGTACTTC	CASSHNSGLPGPRNIQYF
-	TRBV7-3	few	TRBJ2-1	TGTGCCAGCAGCTCGTCCGGGCCGCGCGGTGAGCAGTTCTTC	CASSSSGPRGEQFF
TRBD1	TRBV5-4	-	TRBJ1-1	TGTGCCAGCAACGGGGGACCAGGGGGCGGGGGTGAATCTGAAGCTTTCTTT	CASNGGPGGGGESEAFF
-	TRBV7-2	-	TRBJ1-1	TGTGCCAGCAGCCATCGGGGGAATAGGGCCACTGAAGCTTTCTTT	CASSHRGNRATEAFF
-	TRBV2	-	TRBJ1-6	TGTGCCAGTACAGGTTTGAGTTCACCCCTCCACTTT	CASTGLSSPLHF
-	TRBV7-6	large	TRBJ1-2	TGTGCCAGCAGCCCGGAACTGACAGGTCTCGCTTCTGGCTACACCTTC	CASSPELTGLASGYTF